This T cell receptor (beta chain) appears in the sequencing data of a study of T cell responses to AZD1222 COVID-19 vaccine. The study, taken as a whole, reports: Baseline seropositives among AZD1222 recipients totaled only six. Clonal diversity was possibly underestimated, and the donors were mostly white British, with more females.

Libraries were prepared by immunoSEQ multiplex PCR; TCRdb keeps only in-frame clonotypes and omits some of them. Of roughly 140,000 clones listed, about nine tenths are singletons. As concerns this clone: Its antigen is not known.

The V gene's germline CDR1 is SQVTM and CDR2 ANQGSEA. Between the trimmed V and J ends, which lost 4 bases and 0 bases, there was a span of 16 bases. The CDR3 extends over 15 amino acids. This TCR was recovered from an adult in good health. The sample in question was peripheral blood, obtained on day 0 of AZD1222 vaccination. The chain uses TRBV29-1 and TRBJ2-7; D not certain. CDR3 sequence reads: CSVAQTPESSYEQYF. CDR3 nucleotides: TGCAGCGTTGCCCAAACCCCGGAAAGCTCCTACGAGCAGTACTTC.